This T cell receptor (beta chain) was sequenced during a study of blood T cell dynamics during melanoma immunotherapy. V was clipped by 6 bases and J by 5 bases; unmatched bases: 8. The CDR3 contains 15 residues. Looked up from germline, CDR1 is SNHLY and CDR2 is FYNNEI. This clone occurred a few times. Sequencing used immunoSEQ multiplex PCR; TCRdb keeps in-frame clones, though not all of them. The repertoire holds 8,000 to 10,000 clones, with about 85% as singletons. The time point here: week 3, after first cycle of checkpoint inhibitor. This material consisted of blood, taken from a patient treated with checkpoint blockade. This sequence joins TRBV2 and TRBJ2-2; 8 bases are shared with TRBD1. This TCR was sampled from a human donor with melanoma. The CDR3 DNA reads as TGTGCCAGCAGGATCCGACAGGGGCGAACCGGGGAGCTGTTTTTT. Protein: CASRIRQGRTGELFF.